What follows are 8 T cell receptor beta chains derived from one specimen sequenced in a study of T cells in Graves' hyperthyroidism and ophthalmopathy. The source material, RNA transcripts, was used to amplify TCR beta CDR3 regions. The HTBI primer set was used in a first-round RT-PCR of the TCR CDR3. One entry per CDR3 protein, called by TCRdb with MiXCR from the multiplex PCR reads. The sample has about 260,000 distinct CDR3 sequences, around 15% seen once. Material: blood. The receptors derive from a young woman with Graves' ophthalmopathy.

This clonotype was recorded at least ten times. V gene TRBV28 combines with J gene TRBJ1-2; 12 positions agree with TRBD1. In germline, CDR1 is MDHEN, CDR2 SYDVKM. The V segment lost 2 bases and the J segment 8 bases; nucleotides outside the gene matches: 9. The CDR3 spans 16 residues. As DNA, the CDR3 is TGTGCCAGCAGTTTAATAACCGGGACAGGGGGCAACGGCTACACCTTC. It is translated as CASSLITGTGGNGYTF.

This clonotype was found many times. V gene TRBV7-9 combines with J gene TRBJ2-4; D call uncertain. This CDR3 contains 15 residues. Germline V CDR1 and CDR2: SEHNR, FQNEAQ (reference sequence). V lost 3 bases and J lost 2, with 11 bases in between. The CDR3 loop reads CASSFSRSSKNIQYF. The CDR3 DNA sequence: TGTGCCAGCAGCTTCAGCAGAAGCTCCAAAAACATTCAGTACTTC.

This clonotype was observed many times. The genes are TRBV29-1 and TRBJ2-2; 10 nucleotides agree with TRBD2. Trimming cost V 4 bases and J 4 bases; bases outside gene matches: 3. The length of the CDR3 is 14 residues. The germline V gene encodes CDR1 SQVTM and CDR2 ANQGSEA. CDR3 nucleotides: TGCAGCGTTGTGAGCGGGAGGGCCACCGGGGAGCTGTTTTTT. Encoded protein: CSVVSGRATGELFF.

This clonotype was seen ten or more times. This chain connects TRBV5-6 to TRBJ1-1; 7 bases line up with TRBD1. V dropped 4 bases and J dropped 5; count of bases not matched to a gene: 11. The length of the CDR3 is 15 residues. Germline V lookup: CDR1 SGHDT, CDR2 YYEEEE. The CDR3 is CASSGTGVSVTEAFF. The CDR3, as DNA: TGTGCCAGCAGCGGCACAGGGGTTAGCGTTACTGAAGCTTTCTTT.

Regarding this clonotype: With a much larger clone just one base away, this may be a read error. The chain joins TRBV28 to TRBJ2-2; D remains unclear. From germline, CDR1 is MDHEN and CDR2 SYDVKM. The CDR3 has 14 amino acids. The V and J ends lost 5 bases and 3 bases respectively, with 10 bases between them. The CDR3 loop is CASSKGFYTGELFF. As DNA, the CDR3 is TGTGCCAGCAGTAAAGGGTTTTACACCGGGGAGCTGTTTTTT.

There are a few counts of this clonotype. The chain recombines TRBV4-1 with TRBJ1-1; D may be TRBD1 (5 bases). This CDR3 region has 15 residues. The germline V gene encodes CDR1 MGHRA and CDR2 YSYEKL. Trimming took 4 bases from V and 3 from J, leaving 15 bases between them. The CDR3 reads CASSPGDAADTEAFF. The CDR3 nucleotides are TGCGCCAGCAGCCCGGGGGACGCAGCAGACACTGAAGCTTTCTTT.

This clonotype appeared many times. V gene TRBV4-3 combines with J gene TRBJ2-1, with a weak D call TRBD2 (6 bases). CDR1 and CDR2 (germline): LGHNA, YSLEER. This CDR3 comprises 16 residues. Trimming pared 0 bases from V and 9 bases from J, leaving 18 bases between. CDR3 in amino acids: CASSQDPHGSAGEQFF. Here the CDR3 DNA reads TGCGCCAGCAGCCAAGATCCCCACGGGAGTGCGGGTGAGCAGTTCTTC.

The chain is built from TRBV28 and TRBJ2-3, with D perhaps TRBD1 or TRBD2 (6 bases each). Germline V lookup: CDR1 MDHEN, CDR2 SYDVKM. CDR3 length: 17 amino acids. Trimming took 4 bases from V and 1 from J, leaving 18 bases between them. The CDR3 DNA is TGTGCCAGCAGTTCCCCAAGGAACGGGGGCCGCACAGATACGCAGTATTTT. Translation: CASSSPRNGGRTDTQYF.